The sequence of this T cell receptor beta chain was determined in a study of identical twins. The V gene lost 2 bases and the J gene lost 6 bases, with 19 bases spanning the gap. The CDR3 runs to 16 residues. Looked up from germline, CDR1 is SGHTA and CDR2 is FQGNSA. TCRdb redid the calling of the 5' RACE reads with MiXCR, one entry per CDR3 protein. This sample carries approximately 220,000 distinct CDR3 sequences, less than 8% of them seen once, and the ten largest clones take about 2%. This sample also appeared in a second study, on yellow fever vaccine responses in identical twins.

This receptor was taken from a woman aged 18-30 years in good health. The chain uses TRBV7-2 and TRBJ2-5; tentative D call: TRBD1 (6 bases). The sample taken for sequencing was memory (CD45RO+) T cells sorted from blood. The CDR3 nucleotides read TGTGCCAGCAGCTTAAGTATAAGCGACAGGAGGCAGACCCAGTACTTC. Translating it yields CASSLSISDRRQTQYF.